The 9 T cell receptor beta chains given below trace back to one sample, sequenced in a study of cytomegalovirus exposure and HLA in healthy donors listed by TCRdb under 2017. Library prep was done by the immunoSEQ multiplex PCR assay. For the multiplex PCR, a mixture combining 60 forward primers for TCR Vbeta segments and 13 reverse primers for TCR Jbeta segments was used. As stored in TCRdb, this immuneACCESS dataset retains in-frame rearrangements with V and J assigned. A fraction of the clones does not appear; measured against another copy, unresolved V genes explain less than half of the discrepancy, and the remainder lacks a known reason. The sample records around 80,000 clones, roughly 65% of which are singletons. 4% to 4.5% of the sample is held by the ten biggest clonotypes. The sequencing sample was made of PBMCs. The receptors stem from a male donor in good health and CMV-seropositive.

This clone turned up a few times. The V call is TRBV18, the J call TRBJ2-3; D is unclear. This CDR3 comprises 15 residues. V was shortened by 0 bases and J by 0 bases, with 7 bases between the two germline ends. CDR1 and CDR2 from the germline V gene are KGHSH and LQKENI. Here the CDR3 reads CASSPPSESTDTQYF. DNA of the CDR3: TGTGCCAGCTCACCACCCAGCGAGAGCACAGATACGCAGTATTTT.

The V and J genes are TRBV29-1 and TRBJ1-2, with 7 bases matching TRBD1. V trimming: 0 bases; J trimming: 8 bases; junction bases outside the gene matches: 9. The CDR3 has 14 amino acids. Germline V lookup: CDR1 SQVTM, CDR2 ANQGSEA. As DNA, the CDR3 is TGCAGCGTTGAAGATCCTCTCGGACAGGCCGGCTACACCTTC. It translates to CSVEDPLGQAGYTF.

The rearrangement uses TRBV9 and TRBJ1-1; D perhaps matches TRBD1 (5 bases). There are 14 residues in the CDR3. Germline V gene lookup returns CDR1 SGDLS and CDR2 YYNGEE. V lost 2 bases and J 6 bases, leaving 14 bases between the germline ends. The CDR3, as DNA: TGTGCCAGCAGCGTTGGGGGGGGTACGGCTGAAGCTTTCTTT. Amino acid sequence: CASSVGGGTAEAFF.

The genes are TRBV29-1 and TRBJ1-1, with 9 bases that match TRBD1. The V segment lost 8 bases and the J segment 4 bases; nucleotides outside the gene matches: 8. CDR3 length: 13 amino acids. Germline values: CDR1 SQVTM, CDR2 ANQGSEA. CDR3 DNA sequence: TGCAGCACCGGGGACAGGGAGGGCACTGAAGCTTTCTTT. This codes for CSTGDREGTEAFF. Supplemented by reference TRBV29-1 and TRBJ1-1, the full variable domain reads SAVISQKPSRDICQRGTSLTIQCQVDSQVTMMFWYRQQPGQSLTLIATANQGSEATYESGFVIDKFPISRPNLTFSTLTVSNMSPEDSSIYLCSTGDREGTEAFFGQGTRLTVV.

CDR3 nucleotides: TGTGCCAGCAGCCAAACAGGGTTTAGCGAGACCCAGTACTTC. This codes for CASSQTGFSETQYF. This chain joins TRBV7-9 and TRBJ2-5; TRBD1 is a possible D gene (6 bases). This CDR3 is built from 14 residues. CDR1 is SEHNR, CDR2 FQNEAQ, per germline (reference sequence). With 5 bases removed from V and 5 bases from J, the gap between germline ends came to 15 bases.

This clone appeared a single time. V is TRBV10-3 and J is TRBJ2-7; D remains unclear. Germline-derived CDR1 and CDR2 are ENHRY and SYGVKD. V was trimmed by 3 bases and J by 1 base, leaving 4 bases between them. CDR3 size: 12 residues. This chain's CDR3 is CAISDRSYEQYF. For the CDR3, the DNA is TGTGCCATCAGTGACCGTTCCTACGAGCAGTACTTC.

The J gene is TRBJ2-3, the V gene TRBV28, with 9 bases that match TRBD1. Looked up from germline, CDR1 is MDHEN and CDR2 is SYDVKM. Unmatched junction bases numbered 4, after V lost 6 bases and J lost 0 bases. The CDR3 is 15 residues long. DNA of the CDR3: TGTGCCAGCAGGGGACAGGGAGTCAGCACAGATACGCAGTATTTT. Encoded protein: CASRGQGVSTDTQYF.

This chain uses TRBV27 with TRBJ1-2; TRBD1 matches at 7 bases. Germline V CDR1 and CDR2: MNHEY, SMNVEV (reference sequence). V shed 5 bases, J shed 4 bases, and the junction held 10 bases outside the gene matches. The CDR3 extends over 15 amino acids. The DNA for the CDR3 is TGTGCCAGCAGTATGAACGGACAGGCCGGCTATGGCTACACCTTC. Translation: CASSMNGQAGYGYTF.

This clone occurred once. J is TRBJ2-1 and V is TRBV4-3; 16 bases agree with TRBD2. This CDR3 region has 20 residues. Germline V gene sequence: CDR1 LGHNA, CDR2 YSLEER. V was pared by 1 base and J by 3 bases, with 9 bases of the junction left unmatched. CDR3 sequence (DNA): TGCGCCAGCAGCCAAGGGACCGGGACTAGCGGGAGGGGGGACTACAATGAGCAGTTCTTC. Encoded protein: CASSQGTGTSGRGDYNEQFF.